This TCR beta chain was recovered during a study of persistence of HIV-infected CD4 T cells. Study in general: Up to about 200 mL blood was drawn at multiple time points; a couple of donors had single-time leukapheresis. General study points: Compared with CD3/CD28-stimulated cells, CMV- and Gag-responding cells showed lower TCRbeta richness. Degenerate expanded CDR3beta sequences were enriched among CMV- and Gag-responding cells.

The immunoSEQ assay was version 4, run in survey mode. The protocol was immunoSEQ multiplex PCR, while the TCRdb copy is restricted to in-frame clones and leaves out a portion. Seen here are 35,000 or so clones, about 84% observed once, and the top ten hold approximately 5.4%. As for this clone: Its target is unknown.

The stimulus was an HIV-1 Gag 15-mer peptide pool, about 1.1 ug/peptide/mL. Memory cells lacking CD40L and CD69 with high CD45RO were sorted. The CDR3 extends over 14 amino acids. CDR1 is MNHEY and CDR2 is SMNVEV in the germline V gene (reference sequence). The V gene end was trimmed by 6 bases and the J gene end by 8 bases; junction bases not matched to a gene: 10. The sample was cultured CD4+ T cells from PBMCs, taken from a patient who received antiretroviral therapy. This receptor was taken from an adult with HIV. The donor label of this sample is uncertain. This chain joins TRBV27 and TRBJ2-1; TRBD1 matches 7 bases. As DNA, the CDR3 is TGTGCCAGCAGGCAGGACAGGCGGCGGGATGAGCAGTTCTTC. Translating gives CASRQDRRRDEQFF.